The rows below give T cell receptor beta chains drawn from one sample of a study of T cells after yellow fever vaccination. TCRdb passed the 5' RACE reads through MiXCR, listing each CDR3 protein once. The sample includes around 100,000 distinct CDR3 sequences, around 8% of them seen just once. This sample comprised CD8+ T cells sorted from PBMCs, obtained 45 days after the yellow fever booster vaccination. The receptor source for this set is a man aged 25 to 40 who received the YFV17D yellow fever vaccine. Both conserved end residues are part of each CDR3. Fields, in order: J gene, D gene, V gene, clone size, CDR3 protein, CDR3 DNA. D genes are given only for firm matches. Clone size is shown for a subset of rows, as once, few, many or a class of expanded clone.

TRBJ2-5 TRBD1 TRBV27 many CASSLLGQVQETQYF TGTGCCAGCAGTTTACTGGGACAGGTCCAAGAGACCCAGTACTTC
TRBJ2-7 . TRBV4-3 many CASSQDPRSSYEQYF TGCGCCAGCAGCCAAGATCCCCGGAGCTCCTACGAGCAGTACTTC
TRBJ2-1 . TRBV10-1 many CASSRGYGDEQFF TGCGCCAGCTCCCGAGGTTATGGGGATGAGCAGTTCTTC
TRBJ2-1 TRBD2 TRBV27 many CASGDGGGYNNEQFF TGTGCCAGCGGGGATGGGGGGGGGTACAACAATGAGCAGTTCTTC
TRBJ1-3 . TRBV14 . CASSQGGTSSGNTIYF TGTGCCAGCAGCCAAGGTGGGACAAGCTCTGGAAACACCATATATTTT
TRBJ2-5 . TRBV21-1 many CASNPPSRGRAGTQYF TGTGCCAGCAACCCCCCGAGCAGGGGCCGAGCCGGGACCCAGTACTTC
TRBJ1-1 . TRBV5-1 many CASSLVWKGSEAFF TGCGCCAGCAGCTTGGTTTGGAAGGGTTCTGAAGCTTTCTTT
TRBJ2-1 . TRBV7-2 many CASSLLRHNEQFF TGTGCCAGCAGCCTCTTGAGGCACAATGAGCAGTTCTTC
TRBJ2-7 TRBD2 TRBV9 many CASSPSTSGVYEQYF TGTGCCAGCAGCCCATCGACTAGCGGCGTATACGAGCAGTACTTC
TRBJ2-3 TRBD1 TRBV25-1 . CASSEPGTGGTDTQYF TGTGCCAGCAGTGAACCCGGGACAGGGGGCACAGATACGCAGTATTTT
TRBJ2-3 . TRBV28 many CASSLFVTDTQYF TGTGCCAGCAGTTTATTTGTTACAGATACGCAGTATTTT
TRBJ2-5 TRBD2 TRBV11-2 many CASRSLAGAETQYF TGTGCCAGCAGATCTCTAGCGGGAGCTGAGACCCAGTACTTC